The 2 T cell receptor beta chains listed next were all sequenced from one sample in a study of Graves' ophthalmopathy and Graves' hyperthyroidism. As the template, RNA transcripts were used to amplify TCR beta CDR3 regions. The authors performed first-round RT-PCR with HTBI primers and then a second-round multiplex PCR. TCRdb independently ran MiXCR on the multiplex PCR reads; one entry per CDR3 protein. The sample has hundreds of thousands of distinct CDR3 sequences; around a fifth are singletons. Source material: peripheral blood. These receptors were collected from a woman aged 18-35 years with stable Graves' hyperthyroidism. Some clones in this sample may be carry-over from other donors' samples.

There are many counts of this clonotype. The chain employs TRBV20-1 and TRBJ2-5, with a possible D match to TRBD2 (5 bases). This CDR3 is built from 14 residues. V was clipped by 0 bases and J by 2 bases, with 10 bases between them. Germline lookup yields CDR1 DFQATT and CDR2 SNEGSKA (reference sequence). The CDR3 coding sequence is TGCAGTGCTAGAGATCGGGGAGATCAAGAGACCCAGTACTTC. Translation: CSARDRGDQETQYF.

This clonotype was seen at least ten times. The chain is built from TRBV6-2 or TRBV6-3 and TRBJ1-1; the D gene is possibly TRBD1 (6 bases). Germline assignment: CDR1 MNHEY and CDR2 SVGEGT. The CDR3 contains 16 residues. V gave up 2 bases and J gave up 3 bases, with 16 bases separating them. CDR3 loop: CASSYIVGTSYTEAFF. In DNA form, the CDR3 reads TGTGCCAGCAGTTACATTGTGGGGACATCCTACACTGAAGCTTTCTTT.